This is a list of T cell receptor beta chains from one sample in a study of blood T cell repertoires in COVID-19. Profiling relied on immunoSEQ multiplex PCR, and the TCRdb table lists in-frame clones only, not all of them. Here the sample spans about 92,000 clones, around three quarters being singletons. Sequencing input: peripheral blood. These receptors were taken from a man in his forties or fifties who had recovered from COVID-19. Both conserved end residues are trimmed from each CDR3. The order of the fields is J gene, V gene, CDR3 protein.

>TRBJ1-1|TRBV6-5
ASTDRAGLEAF
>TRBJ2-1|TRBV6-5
ASNLHNEQF
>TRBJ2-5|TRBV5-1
ASSWGGVSETQY
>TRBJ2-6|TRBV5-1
ASSGLPGVALSSGANVLT
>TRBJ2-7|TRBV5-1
ASSEPDRPQHEQY
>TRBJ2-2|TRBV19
ASSPTNLLGTGELF
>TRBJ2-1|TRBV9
ASSVSGTSGRSSYNEQF
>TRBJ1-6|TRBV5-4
ASSHGGLYRNSPLH
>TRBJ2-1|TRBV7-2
ASSFGRVSNEQF
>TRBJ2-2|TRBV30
AWRRTGGTGELF
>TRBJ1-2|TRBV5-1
ASSPGLNYGYT
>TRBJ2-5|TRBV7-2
ASSLERGETQY
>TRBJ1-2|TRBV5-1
ASSLAGTAWDYGYT
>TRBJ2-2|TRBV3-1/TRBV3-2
ASSPLGGGTGELF
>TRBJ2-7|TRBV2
ASSVLHRQGAEQY
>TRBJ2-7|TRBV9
ASSPRPGTVYEQY
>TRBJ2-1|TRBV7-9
ASSLEDRLSSYNEQF
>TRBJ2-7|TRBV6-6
ASSYGQGAYEQY
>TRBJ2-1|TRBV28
ASRTYNEQF
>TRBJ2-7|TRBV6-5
ASSYLHGNYEQY
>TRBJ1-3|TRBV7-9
ASGGTEAGNTIY
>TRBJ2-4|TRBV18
ASSPLAGNIQY
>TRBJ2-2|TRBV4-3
ASSHLLAGGPGELF
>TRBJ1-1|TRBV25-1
ASRHYSENTEAF
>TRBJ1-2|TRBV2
ASSEDRTGYT
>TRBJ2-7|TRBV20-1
SASQLGLDYEQY
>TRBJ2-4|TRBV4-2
ASSQDAFGGAAKNIQY
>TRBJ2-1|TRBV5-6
ASSGLLAGTYNEQF
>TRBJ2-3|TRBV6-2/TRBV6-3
ASSYTVEAGVATQY
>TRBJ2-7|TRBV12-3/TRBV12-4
ASSSGTVYEQY
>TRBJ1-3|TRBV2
ASSEDSSNTIY
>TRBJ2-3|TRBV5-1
ASSSGGPTDTQY
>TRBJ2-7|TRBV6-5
ASSTGTASYEQY
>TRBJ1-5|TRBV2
ASSESGRNQPQH
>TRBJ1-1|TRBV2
ASAENTEAF
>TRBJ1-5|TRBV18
ASSPQGTALYSNQPQH
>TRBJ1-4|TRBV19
ASSIDRTGATNEKLF
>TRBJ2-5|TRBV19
ASSPSRRPQETQY
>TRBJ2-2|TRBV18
ASSPPGQPTGELF
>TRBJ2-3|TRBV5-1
ASSLVAATSTDTQY
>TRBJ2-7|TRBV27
ASSRDRSAYEQY
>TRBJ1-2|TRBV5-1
ASSLGDRYYGYT
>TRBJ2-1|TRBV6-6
ASSDRDRGWNEQF
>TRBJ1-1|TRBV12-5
ASGLSRGQGSTEAF
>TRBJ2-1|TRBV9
ASSASSGTPYNEQF
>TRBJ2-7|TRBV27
AIRGTAASYEQY
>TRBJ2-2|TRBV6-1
ASSELRGGTGELF
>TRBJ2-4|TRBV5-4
ASSSKQGEEAKNIQY
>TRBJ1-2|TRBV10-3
ATGRTPNYGYT
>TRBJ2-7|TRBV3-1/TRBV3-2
ASSNYGEGQLEQY
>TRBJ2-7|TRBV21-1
ASSKPGTAEQY
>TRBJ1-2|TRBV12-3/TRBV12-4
ASSFKEGYT
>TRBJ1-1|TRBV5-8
ASSFRVLNTEAF
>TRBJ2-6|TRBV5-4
ASSALTGVRSGANVLT
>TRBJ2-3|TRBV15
ATSTVGGRVSTDTQY
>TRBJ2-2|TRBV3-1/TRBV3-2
ASSHARGGTGELF
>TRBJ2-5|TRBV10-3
AISELGQGQETQY
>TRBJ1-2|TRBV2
ASSADISNYGYT
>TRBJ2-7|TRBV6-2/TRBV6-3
ASSPRGGESEQY
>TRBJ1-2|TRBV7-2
ASSPGQVWGYT